A selection of T cell receptor beta chains follows, all from one sample in a study of shared clonotypes between healthy human individuals. Data came from immunoSEQ multiplex PCR; TCRdb stores just in-frame clones and leaves some out. The sample contains roughly 500,000 clones, 90% to 97% of which appear only once. The sample consisted of naive CD4+ T cells sorted from blood. The receptor set was obtained from a woman between 25 and 40 years old in good health. Both conserved end residues are trimmed from each CDR3. Clone size is given for some rows only: seen once, a few or many times, or a class if the clone is expanded.

V gene	J gene	clone size	CDR3 length	CDR3 protein
TRBV6-5	TRBJ1-4	.	12	ASSPRGGEEKLF
TRBV29-1	TRBJ2-1	.	14	SVEVPAGGSYNEQF
TRBV28	TRBJ2-6	.	11	ASSSGGANVLT
TRBV5-4	TRBJ2-5	.	12	ASRGSLGQETQY
TRBV30	TRBJ1-1	.	11	AWSSGHYTEAF
TRBV28	TRBJ2-7	once	15	ASSWHQGEALSYEQY
TRBV10-2	TRBJ2-7	.	12	ASSRGLSSYEQY
TRBV10-3	TRBJ2-1	.	14	AISALPGQGESEQF
TRBV5-1	TRBJ1-2	.	10	ASSLDGRGYT
TRBV28	TRBJ2-7	once	14	ASSLTTGTSPYEQY
TRBV4-1	TRBJ2-6	.	16	ASSQVGQGSSGANVLT
TRBV10-1	TRBJ1-5	.	10	ASSESGQPQH